The entry that follows covers one TCR beta chain sequence. As yet, its antigen is unknown. This sample is part of a study of cytomegalovirus exposure and HLA in healthy donors. The study, taken as a whole, reports: When analyzed later, the rates of TCR association showed variation by HLA locus, with DRB1 the most and HLA-C the fewest. In a later analysis, HLA-associated beta chains showed higher expansion and lower generation probabilities than comparable chains. Cytomegalovirus-associated status was assigned to some 180 TCR beta chains.

PCR was performed using 60 Vbeta and 13 Jbeta primers. Method: immunoSEQ multiplex PCR; TCRdb's copy keeps in-frame clones and lacks some. The sample lists around 120,000 clones, 60% to 85% occurring once. The sequence was obtained from a middle-aged woman in good health and CMV-seronegative. The sequencing input was PBMCs.

The CDR3 nucleotides are TGTGCCACCAGCAGAACCCTGCGGTCTGCCACCGGGGAGCTGTTTTTT. Translation: CATSRTLRSATGELFF. This chain connects TRBV15 to TRBJ2-2; D call uncertain. The CDR3 loop spans 16 amino acids. Trimming pared 2 bases from V and 4 bases from J, leaving 14 bases between. Germline V gene data show CDR1 as LNHNV and CDR2 as YYDKDF (reference sequence). Combining the CDR3 with reference TRBV15 and TRBJ2-2 gives the whole variable domain DAMVIQNPRYQVTQFGKPVTLSCSQTLNHNVMYWYQQKSSQAPKLLFHYYDKDFNNEADTPDNFQSRRPNTSFCFLDIRSPGLGDTAMYLCATSRTLRSATGELFFGEGSRLTVL.